One and the same sample provided the 16 T cell receptor beta chains below, sequenced in a study of blood T cell repertoires in COVID-19. Sequencing used immunoSEQ multiplex PCR; TCRdb keeps in-frame clones, though not all of them. The sample comprises 300,000 or so clones, 65% to 90% of which are singletons, and about 4% rests with the top ten. The material sequenced was PBMCs or T cells enriched from blood (not recorded which). The source is a woman between 35 and 50 years old with acute COVID-19.

The chain recombines TRBV12-5 with TRBJ2-3; unclear D gene. Germline V gives CDR1 LGHNT, CDR2 FRNRAP. CDR3 size: 12 residues. V lost 8 bases and J lost 2, with 8 bases in between. The CDR3 protein is CASTRVTDTQYF. CDR3 nucleotide sequence: TGTGCTAGTACCCGGGTCACAGATACGCAGTATTTT.

The chain couples TRBV10-3 to TRBJ1-5; D gene unclear. The CDR3 has 15 residues. Germline V gene sequence: CDR1 ENHRY, CDR2 SYGVKD. The germline V and J ends were trimmed by 10 bases and 3 bases, with 19 bases remaining between them. Here the CDR3 reads CASTNGRNTNQPQHF. The CDR3 coding sequence is TGTGCCAGCACGAACGGCAGGAATACCAATCAGCCCCAGCATTTT.

The rearrangement links TRBV6-1 to TRBJ1-2; the match to TRBD1 covers 7 bases. Germline CDR1 MNHNS, CDR2 SASEGT. This CDR3 contains 12 residues. V was pared by 1 base and J by 7 bases, with 0 bases of the junction left unmatched. CDR3: CASSEGTGGYTF. The CDR3 DNA follows: TGTGCCAGCAGTGAAGGGACAGGTGGCTACACCTTC.

The V call is TRBV18, the J call TRBJ2-7; 8 bases map to TRBD2. The CDR3 consists of 15 residues. With 6 bases clipped from V and 3 bases from J, the junction kept 10 bases outside the gene matches. Germline CDR1 is KGHSH and CDR2 is LQKENI. The CDR3 region has the DNA TGTGCCAGCTCGCCGGGGGGGGACCTATACTACGAGCAGTACTTC. Its translation is CASSPGGDLYYEQYF. The entire variable domain, with the rest obtained from reference TRBV18 and TRBJ2-7, is as follows: NAGVMQNPRHLVRRRGQEARLRCSPMKGHSHVYWYRQLPEEGLKFMVYLQKENIIDESGMPKERFSAEFPKEGPSILRIQQVVRGDSAAYFCASSPGGDLYYEQYFGPGTRLTVT.

This chain links TRBV6-5 with TRBJ2-7, with 7 bases fitting TRBD1. Germline CDR1 is MNHEY and CDR2 is SVGAGI. The J segment lost 2 bases and the V segment lost 6 bases, leaving 1 base of the junction unmatched. The CDR3 consists of 12 residues. In DNA, the CDR3 is TGTGCCAGCAGCGGGACAGCCTACGAGCAGTACTTC. Its translation is CASSGTAYEQYF.

The chain has TRBV27 and TRBJ2-1; TRBD1 matches 9 bases. The CDR3 loop spans 16 amino acids. CDR1 MNHEY and CDR2 SMNVEV come from the germline V gene (reference sequence). V shed 2 bases, J shed 5 bases, and the junction held 7 bases outside the gene matches. DNA of the CDR3: TGTGCCAGCAGTTTAATCGACCGGGACAGGGACAATGAGCAGTTCTTC. It translates to CASSLIDRDRDNEQFF.

The CDR3 bases are TGTGCCAGCAGCTTGGTCGGGGGAACGGATTCACCCCTCCACTTT. Translation: CASSLVGGTDSPLHF. The V gene is TRBV5-8, the J gene TRBJ1-6, with TRBD1 as a possible D gene (5 bases). The V gene lost 0 bases and the J gene lost 8 bases, with 12 bases spanning the gap. The CDR3 covers 15 residues. Germline assignment: CDR1 SGHTS and CDR2 YDEGEE. Based on the CDR3 plus reference TRBV5-8 and TRBJ1-6, the full variable domain is EAGVTQSPTHLIKTRGQQATLRCSPISGHTSVYWYQQALGLGLQFLLWYDEGEERNRGNFPPRFSGRQFPNYSSELNVNALELEDSALYLCASSLVGGTDSPLHFGNGTRLTVT.

V usage is TRBV28 and J usage is TRBJ2-4; tentative D call: TRBD2 (5 bases). The CDR3 sequence is 13 residues long. V lost 6 bases to trimming and J lost 4 bases, with 10 bases between them. CDR1 is MDHEN, CDR2 SYDVKM, per germline. The CDR3 loop is CASRLPGKNIQYF. CDR3 DNA sequence: TGTGCCAGCAGACTCCCGGGAAAAAACATTCAGTACTTC.

Written as DNA, the CDR3 is TGTGCCAGTAGACCAACAGGGGGGAGCAATCAGCCCCAGCATTTT. Encoded protein: CASRPTGGSNQPQHF. The V call is TRBV19, the J call TRBJ1-5; 8 positions agree with TRBD1. Germline trimming cut 6 bases from V and 1 base from J; bases unmatched to any gene: 5. The germline V gene encodes CDR1 LNHDA and CDR2 SQIVND (reference sequence). This CDR3 comprises 15 residues.

V and J are TRBV7-9 and TRBJ2-1, with 12 bases identical to TRBD2. Losses at the gene ends were 1 base for V and 8 bases for J; bases not matched to a gene: 3. This CDR3 has 15 residues. Germline values: CDR1 SEHNR, CDR2 FQNEAQ (reference sequence). CDR3 in amino acids: CASSLGLAGAHEQFF. DNA of the CDR3: TGTGCCAGCAGCTTAGGACTAGCGGGGGCACATGAGCAGTTCTTC. Full variable domain (remainder filled in from reference TRBV7-9 and TRBJ2-1): DTGVSQNPRHKITKRGQNVTFRCDPISEHNRLYWYRQTLGQGPEFLTYFQNEAQLEKSRLLSDRFSAERPKGSFSTLEIQRTEQGDSAMYLCASSLGLAGAHEQFFGPGTRLTVL.

The chain joins TRBV20-1 to TRBJ1-4; 9 nucleotides align to TRBD1. This CDR3 comprises 19 residues. In germline, CDR1 is DFQATT, CDR2 SNEGSKA (reference sequence). The V gene end was trimmed by 3 bases and the J gene end by 6 bases; junction bases not matched to a gene: 20. CDR3 nucleotides: TGCAGTGCTAGTAGGGGACCCGGGACAGGGAAGGGGTCTGATGAAAAACTGTTTTTT. This sequence encodes CSASRGPGTGKGSDEKLFF.

The V call is TRBV5-1, the J call TRBJ2-2; 8 bases map to TRBD1. Germline trimming cut 5 bases from V and 6 bases from J; bases unmatched to any gene: 12. Germline V gene lookup returns CDR1 SGHRS and CDR2 YFSETQ. The CDR3 spans 16 residues. The DNA of the CDR3 is TGCGCCAGCAGAAAGGACAGGGTGCCGATATCCGGGGAGCTGTTTTTT. It yields the protein CASRKDRVPISGELFF.

The chain combines TRBV9 with TRBJ2-3; TRBD2 aligns across 11 bases. Germline CDR1 is SGDLS and CDR2 is YYNGEE. V shed 5 bases and J 0 bases; nucleotides not matched to a gene: 5. There are 16 residues in the CDR3. The CDR3 sequence: CASSSGRDPSTDTQYF. The CDR3 DNA sequence: TGTGCCAGCAGTAGCGGGAGGGACCCTAGCACAGATACGCAGTATTTT.

CDR3 bases: TGTGCCAGCAGTGAAGCCGGTCTGGGGGTAGGGGGCCGTGGCTACACCTTC. This encodes CASSEAGLGVGGRGYTF. The chain uses TRBV6-1 and TRBJ1-2; 7 nucleotides agree with TRBD1. From germline, CDR1 is MNHNS and CDR2 SASEGT. The CDR3 consists of 17 residues. V gave up 0 bases and J gave up 7 bases; unmatched junction bases: 14.

V and J are TRBV3-1 (or the pseudogene TRBV3-2) and TRBJ1-1, with TRBD1 matching 7 bases. Germline-derived CDR1 and CDR2 are LGHDT and YNNKEL (reference sequence). This CDR3 spans 16 amino acids. Trimming at V came to 3 bases and at J to 1 base, leaving 8 bases not matched to a gene. Here the CDR3 DNA reads TGTGCCAGCAGCCAGTCATTGACAGGGCCGAACACTGAAGCTTTCTTT. It is translated as CASSQSLTGPNTEAFF.

This chain uses TRBV4-3 with TRBJ1-1; D gene unclear. Per the germline V gene, CDR1 is LGHNA and CDR2 is YSLEER. Trimming removed 4 bases from V and 5 bases from J, with 11 bases in between. The CDR3 has 13 residues. The CDR3 DNA reads as TGCGCCAGCAGCCCTATAGTCTATACTGAAGCTTTCTTT. Its translation: CASSPIVYTEAFF.